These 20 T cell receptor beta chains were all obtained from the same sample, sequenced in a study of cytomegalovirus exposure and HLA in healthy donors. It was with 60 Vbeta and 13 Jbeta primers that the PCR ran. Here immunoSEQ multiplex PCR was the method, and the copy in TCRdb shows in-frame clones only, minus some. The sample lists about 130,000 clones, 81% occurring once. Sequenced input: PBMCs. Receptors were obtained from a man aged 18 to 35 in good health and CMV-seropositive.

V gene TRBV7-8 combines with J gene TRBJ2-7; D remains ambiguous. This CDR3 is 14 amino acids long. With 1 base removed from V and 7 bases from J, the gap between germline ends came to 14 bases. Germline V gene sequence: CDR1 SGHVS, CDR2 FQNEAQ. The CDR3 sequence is CASSLGGSTAEQYF. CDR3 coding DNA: TGTGCCAGCAGCTTAGGAGGCAGCACCGCGGAGCAGTACTTC.

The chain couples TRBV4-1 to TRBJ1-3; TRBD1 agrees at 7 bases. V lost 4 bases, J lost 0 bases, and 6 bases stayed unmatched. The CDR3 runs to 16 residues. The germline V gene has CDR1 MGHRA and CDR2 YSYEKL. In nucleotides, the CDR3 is TGCGCCAGCAGCCGACCCGGGACAGTCTCTGGAAACACCATATATTTT. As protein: CASSRPGTVSGNTIYF.

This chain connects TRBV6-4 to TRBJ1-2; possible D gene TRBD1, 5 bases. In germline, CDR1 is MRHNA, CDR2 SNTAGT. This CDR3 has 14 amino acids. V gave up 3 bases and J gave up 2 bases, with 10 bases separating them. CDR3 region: CASSEGDRNYGYTF. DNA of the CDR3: TGTGCCAGCAGTGAAGGCGACAGAAACTATGGCTACACCTTC.

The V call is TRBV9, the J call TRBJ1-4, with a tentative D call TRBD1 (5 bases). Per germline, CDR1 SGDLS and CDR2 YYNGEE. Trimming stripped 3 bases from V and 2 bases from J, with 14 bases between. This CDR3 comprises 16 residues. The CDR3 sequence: CASSAVEGVTNEKLFF. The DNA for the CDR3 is TGTGCCAGCAGCGCCGTTGAAGGGGTGACTAATGAAAAACTGTTTTTT.

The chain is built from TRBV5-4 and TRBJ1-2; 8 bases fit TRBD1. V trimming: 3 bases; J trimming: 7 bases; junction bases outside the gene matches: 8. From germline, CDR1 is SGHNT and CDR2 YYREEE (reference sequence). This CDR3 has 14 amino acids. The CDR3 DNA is TGTGCCAGCAGCTCCCAGGGGGCAGCGGTTGGCTACACCTTC. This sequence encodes CASSSQGAAVGYTF.

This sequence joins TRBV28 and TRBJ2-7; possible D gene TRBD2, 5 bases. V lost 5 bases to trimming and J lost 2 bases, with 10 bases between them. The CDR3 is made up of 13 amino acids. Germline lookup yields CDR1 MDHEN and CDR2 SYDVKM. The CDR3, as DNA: TGTGCCAGCAGTAAGGGAGAGACCTACGAGCAGTACTTC. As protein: CASSKGETYEQYF. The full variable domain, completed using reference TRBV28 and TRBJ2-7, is DVKVTQSSRYLVKRTGEKVFLECVQDMDHENMFWYRQDPGLGLRLIYFSYDVKMKEKGDIPEGYSVSREKKERFSLILESASTNQTSMYLCASSKGETYEQYFGPGTRLTVT.

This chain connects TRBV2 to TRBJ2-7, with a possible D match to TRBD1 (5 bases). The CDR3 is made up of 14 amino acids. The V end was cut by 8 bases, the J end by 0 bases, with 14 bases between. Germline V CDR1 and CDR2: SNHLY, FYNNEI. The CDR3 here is CASGKIRGSYEQYF. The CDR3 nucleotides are TGTGCCAGCGGAAAGATTAGGGGCTCCTACGAGCAGTACTTC.

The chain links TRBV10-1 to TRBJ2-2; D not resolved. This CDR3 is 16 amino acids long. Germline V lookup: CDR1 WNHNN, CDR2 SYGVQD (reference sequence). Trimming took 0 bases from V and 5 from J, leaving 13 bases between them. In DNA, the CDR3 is TGCGCCAGCAGTGAGTCAAGACCCCAACAGACCGGGGAGCTGTTTTTT. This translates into CASSESRPQQTGELFF.

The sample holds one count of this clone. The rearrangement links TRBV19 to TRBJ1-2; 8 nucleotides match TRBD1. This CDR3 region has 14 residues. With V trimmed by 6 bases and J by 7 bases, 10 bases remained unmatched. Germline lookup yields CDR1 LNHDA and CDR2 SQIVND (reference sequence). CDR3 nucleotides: TGTGCCAGTAGGGCTGGACAGGGTGTCGGTGGCTACACCTTC. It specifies CASRAGQGVGGYTF.

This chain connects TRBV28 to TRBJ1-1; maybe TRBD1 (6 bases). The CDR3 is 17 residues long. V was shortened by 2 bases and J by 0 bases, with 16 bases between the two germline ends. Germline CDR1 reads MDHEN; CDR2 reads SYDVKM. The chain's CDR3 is CASSLMSGQPMNTEAFF. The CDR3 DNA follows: TGTGCCAGCAGTTTAATGTCTGGACAGCCCATGAACACTGAAGCTTTCTTT. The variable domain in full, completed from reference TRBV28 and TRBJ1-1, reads DVKVTQSSRYLVKRTGEKVFLECVQDMDHENMFWYRQDPGLGLRLIYFSYDVKMKEKGDIPEGYSVSREKKERFSLILESASTNQTSMYLCASSLMSGQPMNTEAFFGQGTRLTVV.

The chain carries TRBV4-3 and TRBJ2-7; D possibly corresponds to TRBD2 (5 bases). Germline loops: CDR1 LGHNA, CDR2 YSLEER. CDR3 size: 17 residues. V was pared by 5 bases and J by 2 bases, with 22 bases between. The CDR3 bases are TGCGCCAGCAGCTACAACCTTGGAGGATCACCACCCTACGAGCAGTACTTC. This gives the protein CASSYNLGGSPPYEQYF.

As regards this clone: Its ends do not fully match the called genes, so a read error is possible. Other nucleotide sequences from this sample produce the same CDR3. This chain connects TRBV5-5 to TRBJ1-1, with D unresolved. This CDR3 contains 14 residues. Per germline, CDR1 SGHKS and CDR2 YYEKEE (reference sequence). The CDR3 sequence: CASSLSAVNTEAFF. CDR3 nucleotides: TGTGCCAGCAGCCTGAGCGCGGTGAACACTGAAGCCTTCTTT.

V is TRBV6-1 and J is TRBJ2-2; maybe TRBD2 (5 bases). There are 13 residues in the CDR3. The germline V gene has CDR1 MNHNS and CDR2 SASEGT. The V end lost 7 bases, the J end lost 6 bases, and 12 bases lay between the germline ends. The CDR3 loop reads CASISSGAGELFF. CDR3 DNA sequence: TGTGCCAGCATTTCTTCCGGGGCCGGGGAGCTGTTTTTT.

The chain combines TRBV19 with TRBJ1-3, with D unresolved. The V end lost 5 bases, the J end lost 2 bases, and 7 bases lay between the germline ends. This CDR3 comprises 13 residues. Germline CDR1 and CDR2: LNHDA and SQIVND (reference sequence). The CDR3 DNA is TGTGCCAGTAGTGCAGCGGCTGGAAACACCATATATTTT. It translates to CASSAAAGNTIYF. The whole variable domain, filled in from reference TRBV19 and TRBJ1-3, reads DGGITQSPKYLFRKEGQNVTLSCEQNLNHDAMYWYRQDPGQGLRLIYYSQIVNDFQKGDIAEGYSVSREKKESFPLTVTSAQKNPTAFYLCASSAAAGNTIYFGEGSWLTVV.

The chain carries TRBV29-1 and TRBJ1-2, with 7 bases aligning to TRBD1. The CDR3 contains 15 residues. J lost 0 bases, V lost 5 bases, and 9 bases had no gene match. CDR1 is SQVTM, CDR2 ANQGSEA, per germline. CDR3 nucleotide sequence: TGCAGCGTTAAAAGATACAGGGGCGCTAACTATGGCTACACCTTC. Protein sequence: CSVKRYRGANYGYTF.

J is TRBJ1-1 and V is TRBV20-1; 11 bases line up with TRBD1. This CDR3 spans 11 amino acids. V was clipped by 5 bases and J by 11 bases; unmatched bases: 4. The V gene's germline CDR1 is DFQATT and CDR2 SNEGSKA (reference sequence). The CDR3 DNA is TGCAGTGCTGGACAGGGGGCGCTTGCTTTCTTT. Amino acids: CSAGQGALAFF.

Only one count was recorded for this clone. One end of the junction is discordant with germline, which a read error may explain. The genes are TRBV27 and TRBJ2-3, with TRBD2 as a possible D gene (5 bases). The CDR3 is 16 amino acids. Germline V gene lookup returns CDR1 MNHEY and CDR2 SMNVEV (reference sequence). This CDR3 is CATSFFGLRGTDTQYF. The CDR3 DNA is TGTGCCACCAGTTTCTTCGGGCTGCGGGGCACAGATACGCAGTATTTT.

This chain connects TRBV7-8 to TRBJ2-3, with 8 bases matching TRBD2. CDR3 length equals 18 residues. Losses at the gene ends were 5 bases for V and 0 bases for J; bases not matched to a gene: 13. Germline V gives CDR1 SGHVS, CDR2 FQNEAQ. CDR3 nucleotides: TGTGCCAGCAGCAGAGAAAGAGGCGGGGGGACAAGCACAGATACGCAGTATTTT. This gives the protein CASSRERGGGTSTDTQYF.

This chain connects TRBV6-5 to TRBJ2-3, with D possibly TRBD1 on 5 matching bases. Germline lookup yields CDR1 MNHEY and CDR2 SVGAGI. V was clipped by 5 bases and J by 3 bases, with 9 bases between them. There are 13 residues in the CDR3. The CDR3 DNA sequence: TGTGCCAGCAGTAAGGGGTTAACAGATACGCAGTATTTT. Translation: CASSKGLTDTQYF.

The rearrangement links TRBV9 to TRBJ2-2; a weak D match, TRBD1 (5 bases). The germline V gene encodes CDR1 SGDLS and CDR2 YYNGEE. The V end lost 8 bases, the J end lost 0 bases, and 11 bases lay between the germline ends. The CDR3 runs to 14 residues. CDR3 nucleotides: TGTGCCAGTTCCGACAGCTCGAACACCGGGGAGCTGTTTTTT. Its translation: CASSDSSNTGELFF.